This T cell receptor beta chain was identified in a study of OX40 agonist ivuxolimab in advanced cancers. As for the study in general: The dose of intravenous ivuxolimab that patients received every 2 weeks ranged from 0.01 to 10 mg/kg. Three patients, one with hepatocellular carcinoma and two with cutaneous melanoma, responded partially. Study results and limitations: CD8+ T cells showed, on average, more clonal expansion than CD4+ cells.

Profiled with immunoSEQ multiplex PCR; TCRdb holds only in-frame clones, not every one. This sample has roughly 79,000 clones, with approximately 84% found just once. Comment on this clone: Its antigen is currently unknown.

This receptor was taken from an adult with an advanced solid tumor such as melanoma, head and neck, liver or kidney cancer. Sequences were derived from CD4+ or CD8+ T cells sorted from blood, sampled in a trial of the OX40 agonist ivuxolimab.

CDR3 coding DNA: TGTGCCAGCAGTCCTCGGACAGGAGGAAACACCATATATTTT. It encodes CASSPRTGGNTIYF. The genes are TRBV25-1 and TRBJ1-3; TRBD1 matches 7 bases. J gave up 4 bases and V 5 bases, and 5 bases lay outside the gene matches. The CDR3 covers 14 residues. Germline CDR1 is MGHDK and CDR2 is SYGVNS.